This T cell receptor (beta chain) was sequenced for a study of beta chain features in type 1 diabetes. Study context: Age, gender and cell yields were similar between patients and healthy donors. Study observations and caveats: A potential PCR bias toward shorter templates would be equal in patient and control samples. All four CD4+ subsets from Type 1 diabetes patients carried moderately but significantly shorter TCRB CDR3s. Researchers reported that naive, central memory and Treg TCRB repertoires appeared more similar in patients than in healthy donors.

Investigators reverse transcribed all isolated RNA, so they sequenced expressed TCRB transcripts. Measured with immunoSEQ multiplex PCR; TCRdb has only the in-frame clones, and not every one. This sample carries 350,000 to 450,000 clones, around 13% of them seen once, and the ten largest clones take roughly 0.0097%. J lost 2 bases, V lost 4 bases, and 6 bases had no gene match. The germline CDR1 and CDR2 sequences are SGHNT and YYREEE (reference sequence). This CDR3 spans 15 amino acids. One heparinised blood draw, averaging roughly 120 mL, came from each donor. This clone has a handful of counts. Antigen specificity is unknown.

This TCR was sampled from a woman younger than 35 with type 1 diabetes. The gene calls are TRBV5-4 and TRBJ1-2; 9 nucleotides agree with TRBD1. The sequenced sample was naive CD4+ T cells from blood. Written as DNA, the CDR3 is TGTGCCAGCAGCACTAAGGGGACAGGGAACTATGGCTACACCTTC. Its translation is CASSTKGTGNYGYTF.